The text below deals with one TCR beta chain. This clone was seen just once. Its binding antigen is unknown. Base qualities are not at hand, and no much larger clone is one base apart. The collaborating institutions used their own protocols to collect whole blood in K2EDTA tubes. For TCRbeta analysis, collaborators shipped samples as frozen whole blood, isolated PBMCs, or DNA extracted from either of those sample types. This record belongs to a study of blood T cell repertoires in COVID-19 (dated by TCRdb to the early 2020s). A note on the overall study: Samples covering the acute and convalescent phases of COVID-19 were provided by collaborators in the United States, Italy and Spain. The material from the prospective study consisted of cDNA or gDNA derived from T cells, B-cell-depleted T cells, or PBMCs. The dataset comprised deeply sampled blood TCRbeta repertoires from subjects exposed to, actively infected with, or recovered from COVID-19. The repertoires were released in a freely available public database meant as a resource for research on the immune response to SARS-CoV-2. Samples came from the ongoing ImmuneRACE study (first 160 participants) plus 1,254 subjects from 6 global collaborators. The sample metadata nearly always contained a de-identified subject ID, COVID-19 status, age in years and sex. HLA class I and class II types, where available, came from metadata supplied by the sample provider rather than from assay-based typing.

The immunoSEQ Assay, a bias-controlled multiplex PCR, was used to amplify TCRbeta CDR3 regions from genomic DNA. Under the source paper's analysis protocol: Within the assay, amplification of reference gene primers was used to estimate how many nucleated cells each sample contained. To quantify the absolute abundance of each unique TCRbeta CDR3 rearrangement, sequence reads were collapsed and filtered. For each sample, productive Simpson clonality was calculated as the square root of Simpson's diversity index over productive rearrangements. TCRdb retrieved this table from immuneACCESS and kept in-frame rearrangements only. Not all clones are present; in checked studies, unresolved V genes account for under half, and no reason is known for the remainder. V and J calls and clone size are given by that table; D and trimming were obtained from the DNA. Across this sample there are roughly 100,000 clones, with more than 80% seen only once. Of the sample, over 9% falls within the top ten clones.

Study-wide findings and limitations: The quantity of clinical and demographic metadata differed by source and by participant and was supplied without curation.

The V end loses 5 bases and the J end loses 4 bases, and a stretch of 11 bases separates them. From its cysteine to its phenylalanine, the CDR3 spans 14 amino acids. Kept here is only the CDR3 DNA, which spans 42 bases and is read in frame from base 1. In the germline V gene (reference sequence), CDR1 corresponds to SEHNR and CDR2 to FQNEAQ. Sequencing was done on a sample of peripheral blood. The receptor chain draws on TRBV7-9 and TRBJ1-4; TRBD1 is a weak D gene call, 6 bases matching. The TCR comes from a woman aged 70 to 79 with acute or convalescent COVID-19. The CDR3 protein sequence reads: CASSPRGFNEKLFF. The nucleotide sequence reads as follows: TGTGCCAGCAGCCCCAGGGGATTTAATGAAAAACTGTTTTTT.